These 11 T cell receptor beta chains originate from one sample sequenced in a study of blood T cell repertoires in COVID-19. The repertoire was sequenced with immunoSEQ multiplex PCR; TCRdb's copy has only in-frame clones and lacks some. The sample lists 250,000 to 350,000 clones, about nine tenths occurring once. The sequenced sample was peripheral blood. These TCRs come from a woman in her twenties or thirties with COVID-19, enrolled during active disease.

The genes are TRBV6-5 and TRBJ1-1; no clear D gene. Trimming removed 5 bases at V and 7 bases at J, with 11 bases between. The CDR3 loop spans 12 amino acids. Germline V CDR1 and CDR2: MNHEY, SVGAGI. The CDR3 reads CASSTILGEAFF. The CDR3, as DNA: TGTGCCAGCAGTACGATTCTAGGTGAAGCTTTCTTT.

This clone was detected only a few times. The rearrangement joins TRBV28 to TRBJ1-5, with 7 bases identical to TRBD1. The CDR3 is 14 residues long. The V gene's germline CDR1 is MDHEN and CDR2 SYDVKM. Trimming took 6 bases from V and 7 from J; bases not matched to a gene: 9. DNA of the CDR3: TGTGCCAGCAGGGGTAGACAGGGTCACCAGCCCCAGCATTTT. Protein product: CASRGRQGHQPQHF.

This sequence joins TRBV5-1 and TRBJ1-2; 7 nucleotides align to TRBD1. The V segment lost 7 bases and the J segment 4 bases; nucleotides outside the gene matches: 7. The CDR3 extends over 13 amino acids. Germline CDR1 is SGHRS and CDR2 is YFSETQ. The CDR3 region is CASSTGTVYGYTF. In DNA form, the CDR3 reads TGCGCCAGCTCGACAGGGACCGTCTATGGCTACACCTTC.

The chain employs TRBV7-9 and TRBJ1-4; 9 nucleotides align to TRBD1. V trimming: 5 bases; J trimming: 11 bases; junction bases outside the gene matches: 12. There are 15 residues in the CDR3. Germline V gene lookup returns CDR1 SEHNR and CDR2 FQNEAQ (reference sequence). The CDR3 protein is CASSRGGQGLWKLFF. The CDR3 DNA reads as TGTGCCAGCAGCCGAGGAGGACAGGGGCTGTGGAAACTGTTTTTT.

The chain combines TRBV28 with TRBJ1-6; D is undetermined. The CDR3 is made up of 16 amino acids. The germline CDR1 and CDR2 sequences are MDHEN and SYDVKM. V shed 7 bases and J shed 0 bases, with 13 bases lying between them. The CDR3 nucleotides read TGTGCCAGCAACGGCAGGCAGAGCTCCTATAATTCACCCCTCCACTTT. The encoded protein is CASNGRQSSYNSPLHF.

J is TRBJ2-7 and V is TRBV6-6; 10 bases map to TRBD1. Germline trimming cut 8 bases from V and 3 bases from J; bases unmatched to any gene: 7. The germline V gene has CDR1 MNHNY and CDR2 SVGAGI (reference sequence). The CDR3 loop spans 14 amino acids. The CDR3, as DNA: TGTGCCAGCGGCACCGGGACAGGGGTCTACGAGCAGTACTTC. Protein product: CASGTGTGVYEQYF.

The count of this clone is one. The CDR3 loop is CASSLEGQGVSYNSPLHF. In nucleotides, the CDR3 is TGTGCCAGCAGCTTAGAGGGACAGGGGGTCTCCTATAATTCACCCCTCCACTTT. This rearrangement joins TRBV7-8 to TRBJ1-6, with 11 nucleotides matching TRBD1. The CDR3 is 18 amino acids. The trim removed 1 base at V and 0 bases at J, leaving 2 bases unmatched. Germline CDR1 reads SGHVS; CDR2 reads FQNEAQ.

The chain is built from TRBV28 and TRBJ2-7, with 8 bases matching TRBD2. The CDR3 is 16 residues long. Germline CDR1 reads MDHEN; CDR2 reads SYDVKM. The V segment lost 2 bases and the J segment 3 bases; nucleotides outside the gene matches: 9. The CDR3 loop reads CASSLLASGSFYEQYF. CDR3 DNA sequence: TGTGCCAGCAGTTTACTTGCAAGCGGGAGTTTCTACGAGCAGTACTTC.

The genes are TRBV5-4 and TRBJ2-1; D perhaps matches TRBD2 (5 bases). Germline V gene lookup returns CDR1 SGHNT and CDR2 YYREEE (reference sequence). The CDR3 sequence is 12 residues long. V was shortened by 1 base and J by 10 bases, with 9 bases between the two germline ends. In DNA form, the CDR3 reads TGTGCCAGCAGCTTGTGGGAGTTAGAGCAGTTCTTC. Protein: CASSLWELEQFF.

The CDR3 sequence is CASSTGQRNQPQHF. CDR3 bases: TGTGCCAGTTCTACCGGACAGCGCAATCAGCCCCAGCATTTT. V is TRBV19 and J is TRBJ1-5; a possible D gene is TRBD1 (6 bases). Germline lookup yields CDR1 LNHDA and CDR2 SQIVND (reference sequence). The CDR3 runs 14 residues. V was shortened by 8 bases and J by 2 bases, with 13 bases between the two germline ends.

This clone turned up a few times. The gene calls are TRBV7-3 and TRBJ1-5; TRBD1 matches 9 bases. The junction had 13 bases not matched to a gene; V was cut back by 5 bases and J by 5 bases. Germline values: CDR1 SGHTA, CDR2 FQGTGA. This CDR3 is built from 17 residues. The CDR3 here is CASSPPPGTGRHQPQHF. Here the CDR3 DNA reads TGTGCCAGCAGCCCTCCCCCGGGGACAGGGAGGCATCAGCCCCAGCATTTT.